This T cell receptor beta chain came from a study of blood T cells in healthy people across ages. Through a sample-barcoded 5' primer and a J-beta primer mix, a second PCR was run for about 6 to 11 cycles. Researchers report that each sample yielded at least 2.5 million CDR3-containing paired-end reads. TCRdb independently ran MiXCR on the 5' RACE reads; one entry per CDR3 protein. The table lists roughly 560,000 distinct CDR3 sequences, around 24% of them singletons, with approximately 8.7% in the top ten. A few counts support this clonotype. The CDR3 length is 15 residues. Trimming removed 1 base from V and 5 bases from J, with 12 bases in between. These data were also filed under a second study, of T cells of mothers and their children. This second report adds: Reads obtained per mother exceeded 8.5 million TCR beta CDR3 reads, with 3 million to 3.5 million obtained per child.

The sequence was obtained from a boy between 10 and 17 years old in good health. This chain links TRBV12-3 or TRBV12-4 with TRBJ2-1, with a tentative D call TRBD1 (6 bases). The sample was blood. CDR3 sequence: CASSLELGANNEQFF. The CDR3 nucleotides read TGTGCCAGCAGTTTAGAACTGGGGGCGAACAATGAGCAGTTCTTC.